This TCR beta chain was documented in a study of blood T cell repertoires in COVID-19. As for the study in general: The United States, Italy and Spain provided the acute and convalescent COVID-19 samples. T cells, B-cell-depleted T cells, or PBMCs supplied cDNA or gDNA.

The germline CDR1 and CDR2 sequences are MNHEY and SVGAGI. Between the trimmed V and J ends, which lost 9 bases and 2 bases, there was a span of 10 bases. CDR3 length: 13 amino acids. In the original analysis: Reference gene primer amplification yielded estimated nucleated cell counts. Only in-frame clones appear in the TCRdb table, and some are missing; sequencing was by immunoSEQ multiplex PCR. That table gives V, J and clone size, and the DNA gave D and trimming. The sample shows approximately 260,000 clones, roughly 88% of them seen only once. The TCR sequence derives from a woman between 40 and 55 years old who had recovered from COVID-19. Source material: peripheral blood. The rearrangement uses TRBV6-5 and TRBJ2-2; weak D call: TRBD1 (5 bases). DNA of the CDR3: TGTGCCAGTCTCCAGGGAAACACCGGGGAGCTGTTTTTT. Translating it yields CASLQGNTGELFF.